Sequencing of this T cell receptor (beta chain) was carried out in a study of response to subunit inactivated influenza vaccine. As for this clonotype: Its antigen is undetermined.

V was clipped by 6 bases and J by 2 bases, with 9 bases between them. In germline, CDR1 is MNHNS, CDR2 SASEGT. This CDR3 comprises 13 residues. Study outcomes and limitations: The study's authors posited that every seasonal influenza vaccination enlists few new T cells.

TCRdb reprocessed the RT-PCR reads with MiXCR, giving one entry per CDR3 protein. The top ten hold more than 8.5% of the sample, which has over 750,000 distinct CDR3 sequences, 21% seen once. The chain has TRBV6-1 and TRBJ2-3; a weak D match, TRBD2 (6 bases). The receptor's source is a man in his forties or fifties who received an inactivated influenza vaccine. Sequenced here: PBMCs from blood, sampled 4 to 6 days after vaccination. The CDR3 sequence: CASRLATTDTQYF. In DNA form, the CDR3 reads TGTGCCAGCAGGCTAGCGACCACAGATACGCAGTATTTT.